The 29 T cell receptor beta chains below all came from one sample that was sequenced in a study of shared clonotypes between healthy human individuals. Assay: immunoSEQ multiplex PCR; the TCRdb copy retains only in-frame clones and omits some. Altogether hundreds of thousands of clones are present, around 77% being singletons, with the ten largest covering about 12%. Input material: PBMCs. The receptors originated from a woman between 35 and 50 years old in good health. Some clones in this sample may be carry-over from other donors' samples.

This chain uses TRBV7-7 with TRBJ2-3, with a possible D match to TRBD1 (5 bases). In germline, CDR1 is SSHAT, CDR2 FNYEAQ (reference sequence). The CDR3 loop spans 13 amino acids. The CDR3 spells CASGSGSTDTQYF. CDR3 bases: TGTGCTAGTGGGTCAGGGTCAACAGATACGCAGTATTTT.

This clone was counted many times. The chain employs TRBV7-8 and TRBJ2-7; possibly TRBD1 or TRBD2 for D (6 bases each). Trimming removed 5 bases from V and 2 bases from J, with 19 bases in between. CDR1 is SGHVS and CDR2 is FQNEAQ in the germline V gene. This CDR3 spans 16 amino acids. CDR3 DNA sequence: TGTGCCAGCAGCCTAAGGGGGGCGGGGTCGACCTACGAGCAGTACTTC. It translates to CASSLRGAGSTYEQYF.

The chain combines TRBV7-6 with TRBJ2-7, with a tentative D call TRBD2 (5 bases). CDR3 length: 15 amino acids. The V gene's germline CDR1 is SGHVS and CDR2 FNYEAQ. With 6 bases removed from V and 0 bases from J, the gap between germline ends came to 15 bases. The DNA for the CDR3 is TGTGCCAGCAGTCACCAGGCGGGCGGCTCCTACGAGCAGTACTTC. It is translated as CASSHQAGGSYEQYF.

This clone has at least ten counts. The J gene is TRBJ2-7, the V gene TRBV13, with D maybe TRBD1 (6 bases). Between the trimmed V and J ends, which lost 3 bases and 0 bases, there was a span of 12 bases. This CDR3 has 15 amino acids. Germline CDR1 is PRHDT and CDR2 is FYEKMQ (reference sequence). CDR3 loop: CASSLGASGSYEQYF. CDR3 nucleotide sequence: TGTGCCAGCAGCTTGGGGGCCTCCGGCTCCTACGAGCAGTACTTC.

V gene TRBV7-2 combines with J gene TRBJ1-5; D ambiguous. The CDR3 is 15 residues long. Germline CDR1 is SGHTA and CDR2 is FQGNSA. The V end lost 1 base, the J end lost 4 bases, and 11 bases lay between the germline ends. The CDR3 loop is CASSLGPTENQPQHF. The CDR3 bases are TGTGCCAGCAGCTTAGGTCCGACGGAAAATCAGCCCCAGCATTTT.

About this clone: A much larger clone differs from this one at a single base, so this may be a read error. The chain has TRBV28 and TRBJ2-7; no firm D call. The germline V gene encodes CDR1 MDHEN and CDR2 SYDVKM. The V gene lost 4 bases and the J gene lost 0 bases, with 7 bases spanning the gap. This CDR3 has 13 residues. The CDR3 sequence is CASSSLDSYEQYF. CDR3 DNA sequence: TGTGCCAGCAGTTCTTTGGACTCCTACGAGCAGTACTTC.

The chain employs TRBV5-4 and TRBJ2-3; D perhaps matches TRBD1 (5 bases). CDR1 is SGHNT, CDR2 YYREEE, per germline (reference sequence). Deletions cut 1 base from V and 1 base from J, with 7 bases between. The CDR3 spans 14 residues. The CDR3 protein is CASSLMGRTDTQYF. The CDR3 nucleotides are TGTGCCAGCAGCTTGATGGGGCGCACAGATACGCAGTATTTT. Together with reference TRBV5-4 and TRBJ2-3, the CDR3 gives the full variable domain: ETGVTQSPTHLIKTRGQQVTLRCSSQSGHNTVSWYQQALGQGPQFIFQYYREEENGRGNFPPRFSGLQFPNYSSELNVNALELDDSALYLCASSLMGRTDTQYFGPGTRLTVL.

The V and J genes are TRBV7-2 and TRBJ2-1, with D perhaps matching TRBD2 (6 bases). V was cut by 1 base and J by 9 bases, with 13 bases left in between. Germline lookup yields CDR1 SGHTA and CDR2 FQGNSA. CDR3 length: 14 amino acids. The CDR3 region has the DNA TGTGCCAGCAGCTTAGATTACGCGGGGCGTGAGCAGTTCTTC. Its translation is CASSLDYAGREQFF.

This clone was found once. The J gene is TRBJ2-6, the V gene TRBV27; D uncertain. The germline V gene encodes CDR1 MNHEY and CDR2 SMNVEV (reference sequence). CDR3 length: 14 residues. Trimming left V 6 bases short and J 0 bases short, with 6 bases between. CDR3 in DNA: TGTGCCAGCAGACTGAGCTCTGGGGCCAACGTCCTGACTTTC. Encoded protein: CASRLSSGANVLTF.

This clone has ten or more counts. Other DNA sequences within the sample encode an identical CDR3. The V call is TRBV7-2, the J call TRBJ1-1, with 7 nucleotides matching TRBD1. J was trimmed by 3 bases and V by 5 bases; bases with no gene match: 6. This CDR3 comprises 14 residues. Per the germline V gene, CDR1 is SGHTA and CDR2 is FQGNSA. CDR3 sequence reads: CASSRYRGDTEAFF. CDR3 coding DNA: TGTGCCAGCAGCCGATACAGGGGAGACACTGAAGCTTTCTTT. Full variable domain (outside the CDR3, taken from reference TRBV7-2 and TRBJ1-1): GAGVSQSPSNKVTEKGKDVELRCDPISGHTALYWYRQSLGQGLEFLIYFQGNSAPDKSGLPSDRFSAERTGGSVSTLTIQRTQQEDSAVYLCASSRYRGDTEAFFGQGTRLTVV.

This clone is a singleton in its sample. The rearrangement uses TRBV5-1 and TRBJ2-7, with 8 nucleotides matching TRBD2. CDR1 and CDR2 from the germline V gene are SGHRS and YFSETQ. The ends lost 1 base at V and 2 bases at J; junction bases unmatched: 2. The CDR3 runs 14 residues. The CDR3 DNA follows: TGCGCCAGCAGCTTGACGGGGGGGACCTACGAGCAGTACTTC. Its protein is CASSLTGGTYEQYF.

The rearrangement links TRBV5-6 to TRBJ2-1, with TRBD2 matching over 10 bases. The CDR3 covers 16 residues. Trimming removed 3 bases from V and 6 bases from J; junction bases left unmatched: 9. CDR1 is SGHDT, CDR2 YYEEEE, per germline. In DNA, the CDR3 is TGTGCCAGCAGCTCTTTACAACTAGCGGGGTTCAATGAGCAGTTCTTC. Its protein is CASSSLQLAGFNEQFF.

The chain has TRBV29-1 and TRBJ2-1; 13 nucleotides agree with TRBD2. Germline V gene lookup returns CDR1 SQVTM and CDR2 ANQGSEA. The CDR3 consists of 15 residues. V dropped 5 bases and J dropped 10; count of bases not matched to a gene: 11. The CDR3 loop reads CSVYQLAGGPREQFF. CDR3 sequence (DNA): TGCAGCGTTTATCAACTAGCGGGAGGGCCAAGGGAGCAGTTCTTC.

Note on this clone: A read error is the likely source, as a far larger clone sits one nucleotide away. In the same sample, other DNA sequences code for this CDR3. The chain recombines TRBV7-2 with TRBJ2-5, with D possibly TRBD1 on 5 matching bases. The CDR3 spans 14 residues. V lost 0 bases to trimming and J lost 14 bases, with 19 bases between them. Germline V gene lookup returns CDR1 SGHTA and CDR2 FQGNSA. The CDR3 nucleotides read TGTGCCAGCAGCTTAGCGGGGCCTGCCCACGAGCAATACTTC. Amino acid sequence: CASSLAGPAHEQYF. Using reference TRBV7-2 and TRBJ2-5 for the parts outside the CDR3, the full variable domain is GAGVSQSPSNKVTEKGKDVELRCDPISGHTALYWYRQSLGQGLEFLIYFQGNSAPDKSGLPSDRFSAERTGGSVSTLTIQRTQQEDSAVYLCASSLAGPAHEQYFGPGTRLLVL.

In this sample, this clone turned up many times. The rearrangement links TRBV11-2 to TRBJ2-1; 8 bases fit TRBD2. The CDR3 loop spans 15 amino acids. V lost 5 bases to trimming and J lost 7 bases; unmatched junction nucleotides: 10. Looked up from germline, CDR1 is SGHAT and CDR2 is FQNNGV. The CDR3 spells CASSPLGGRSNEQFF. For the CDR3, the DNA is TGTGCCAGCAGCCCGCTGGGCGGGAGGTCTAATGAGCAGTTCTTC.

The chain has TRBV28 and TRBJ1-3; D possibly corresponds to TRBD1 (6 bases). The CDR3 has 14 residues. Trimming cost V 5 bases and J 4 bases, with 12 bases left between them. Germline V gene lookup returns CDR1 MDHEN and CDR2 SYDVKM. This chain's CDR3 is CASSPQGLGNTIYF. The CDR3 coding sequence is TGTGCCAGCAGTCCCCAGGGGTTAGGAAACACCATATATTTT.

The V gene is TRBV7-9, the J gene TRBJ2-5; D is unresolved. Trimming cost V 2 bases and J 2 bases, with 0 bases left between them. Germline V lookup: CDR1 SEHNR, CDR2 FQNEAQ (reference sequence). The CDR3 has 11 amino acids. DNA of the CDR3: TGTGCCAGCAGCTTACAAGAGACCCAGTACTTC. It codes for CASSLQETQYF.

In this sample, this clone turned up a few times. CDR3 nucleotides: TGTGCCTGGAGTGGGGACAGCCATAACTATGGCTACACCTTC. Residues: CAWSGDSHNYGYTF. The gene calls are TRBV30 and TRBJ1-2, with 7 nucleotides matching TRBD1. J was trimmed by 1 base and V by 1 base; bases with no gene match: 3. CDR1 and CDR2 from the germline V gene are GTSNPN and SVGIG (reference sequence). This CDR3 is built from 14 residues.

About this clone itself: A read error is likely here: a far larger clone is one base away. This sequence joins TRBV30 and TRBJ1-2; 10 nucleotides align to TRBD1. Germline V gives CDR1 GTSNPN, CDR2 SVGIG (reference sequence). The CDR3 is 15 residues long. Unmatched junction bases numbered 7, after V lost 0 bases and J lost 6 bases. CDR3 protein: CAWSVLRQGADGYTF. DNA for the CDR3: TGTGCCTGGAGTGTCCTCAGACAGGGGGCGGATGGCTACACCTTC.

The genes are TRBV9 and TRBJ2-1; a weak D match, TRBD1 (6 bases). Trimming pared 0 bases from V and 4 bases from J, leaving 14 bases between. The CDR3 extends over 16 amino acids. The germline gives CDR1 SGDLS, CDR2 YYNGEE. This CDR3 is CASSVASWTAYNEQFF. As DNA, the CDR3 is TGTGCCAGCAGCGTAGCCTCCTGGACAGCATACAATGAGCAGTTCTTC. Together with reference TRBV9 and TRBJ2-1, the CDR3 gives the full variable domain: DSGVTQTPKHLITATGQRVTLRCSPRSGDLSVYWYQQSLDQGLQFLIQYYNGEERAKGNILERFSAQQFPDLHSELNLSSLELGDSALYFCASSVASWTAYNEQFFGPGTRLTVL.

This clone appeared a single time. This probably arose from a read error, given a far larger clone one base away. The chain joins TRBV5-4 to TRBJ2-2; 7 positions match TRBD1. With 3 bases clipped from V and 1 base from J, the junction kept 0 bases outside the gene matches. In germline, CDR1 is SGHNT, CDR2 YYREEE (reference sequence). This CDR3 is built from 14 residues. The CDR3 loop is CASSWTGNTGELFF. In DNA form, the CDR3 reads TGTGCCAGCAGCTGGACAGGGAACACCGGGGAGCTGTTTTTT.

The chain combines TRBV15 with TRBJ1-2; 8 nucleotides agree with TRBD1. V trimming: 1 base; J trimming: 3 bases; junction bases outside the gene matches: 7. Germline CDR1 reads LNHNV; CDR2 reads YYDKDF (reference sequence). This CDR3 is 16 amino acids long. The CDR3 DNA sequence: TGTGCCACCAGCAGAGTTATCCCAGGGGGCCACTATGGCTACACCTTC. Amino acids: CATSRVIPGGHYGYTF.

The rearrangement uses TRBV30 and TRBJ2-1; D is ambiguous. Germline CDR1 is GTSNPN and CDR2 is SVGIG (reference sequence). V was clipped by 3 bases and J by 8 bases, with 17 bases between them. CDR3 length: 14 amino acids. The CDR3 is CAWSEMGASDEQFF. The CDR3 DNA is TGTGCCTGGAGCGAGATGGGCGCATCGGATGAGCAGTTCTTC. Full variable domain (remainder filled in from reference TRBV30 and TRBJ2-1): SQTIHQWPATLVQPVGSPLSLECTVEGTSNPNLYWYRQAAGRGLQLLFYSVGIGQISSEVPQNLSASRPQDRQFILSSKKLLLSDSGFYLCAWSEMGASDEQFFGPGTRLTVL.

Comments on this clone: A read error is the likely source, as a far larger clone sits one nucleotide away. The rearrangement links TRBV28 to TRBJ1-1; maybe TRBD1 (5 bases). CDR3 length equals 16 residues. The germline gives CDR1 MDHEN, CDR2 SYDVKM. V shed 6 bases and J shed 2 bases, with 19 bases lying between them. In DNA, the CDR3 is TGTGCCAGCAGCCTCAAATTCGCAGGGCATAACACTGAAGCTTTCTTT. The encoded protein is CASSLKFAGHNTEAFF.

V usage is TRBV7-8 and J usage is TRBJ2-7; 12 bases line up with TRBD1. Per the germline V gene, CDR1 is SGHVS and CDR2 is FQNEAQ. This CDR3 is built from 15 residues. Trimming at V came to 5 bases and at J to 6 bases, leaving 8 bases not matched to a gene. The DNA of the CDR3 is TGTGCCAGCAGCCCAGGGACAGGGGGCGTCGGCGAGCAGTACTTC. Its translation is CASSPGTGGVGEQYF.

This clone has a handful of counts. The V call is TRBV21-1, the J call TRBJ2-4; no check of the table's D call, TRBD1, against the DNA was made. TRBV21-1 constitutes a pseudogene. CDR3 length equals 14 residues. The CDR3 DNA sequence: TGTGCCAGCAGCAAACCACAGGGGGCAAGGATTCAGTACTTC. Its protein is CASSKPQGARIQYF.

As to this clone: A junction boundary mismatches the germline segment, possibly from a read error. V gene TRBV14 combines with J gene TRBJ2-7; 7 nucleotides align to TRBD2. Germline CDR1 reads SGHDN; CDR2 reads FVKESK. The CDR3 loop spans 18 amino acids. CDR3 sequence (DNA): TGTGCCAGCAGCCACCGGAAAAAAGCGGGAACCCCCCTGGGCGAGCAATACTTC. It encodes CASSHRKKAGTPLGEQYF.

A few counts support this clone. Other DNA sequences within the sample encode an identical CDR3. The chain is built from TRBV7-2 and TRBJ2-5, with TRBD2 matching 8 bases. The germline CDR1 and CDR2 sequences are SGHTA and FQGNSA. Trimming at V came to 1 base and at J to 4 bases, leaving 2 bases not matched to a gene. The CDR3 extends over 14 amino acids. The CDR3 reads CASSLGAGGETQYF. DNA of the CDR3: TGTGCCAGCAGCTTAGGGGCGGGAGGAGAGACCCAGTACTTC.

The rearrangement joins TRBV5-1 to TRBJ1-1; 8 positions match TRBD1. Germline V gives CDR1 SGHRS, CDR2 YFSETQ. The V and J ends lost 5 bases and 5 bases, in that order; junction bases with no gene match: 5. The CDR3 runs to 13 residues. This chain's CDR3 is CASREQGETEAFF. DNA of the CDR3: TGCGCCAGCAGAGAACAGGGGGAGACTGAAGCTTTCTTT.